This T cell receptor (beta chain) came from a study of a mutant IDH1 vaccine in newly diagnosed glioma. Study-wide context: Vaccine administration was initiated 4-6 weeks following radiotherapy alone, or with temozolomide cycles. Of treated patients, about 60% were men and roughly 38% women, averaging roughly 37 years. Those enrolled had earlier been treated with radiotherapy, temozolomide, or both, mostly both.

Germline values: CDR1 MGHDK, CDR2 SYGVNS. V gave up 5 bases and J gave up 8 bases, with 21 bases separating them. The CDR3 is 15 amino acids. For this clone: Its matching antigen is unknown.

The sample's time point: week 5, during vaccination. In the vaccine, a single dose held 300 ug of the mutant IDH1 20-mer peptide, along with topical imiquimod. New WHO grade 3 or 4 IDH1-mutant, ATRX-lost astrocytomas were present in all donors. Measured with immunoSEQ multiplex PCR; TCRdb has only the in-frame clones, and not every one. The table lists 49,000 or so clones, approximately 78% of them singletons. The sequencing used PBMCs, collected from a glioma patient whose treatment included an IDH1 peptide vaccine. This sequence originates from a woman aged 40 to 50 with glioma. This chain uses TRBV25-1 with TRBJ1-2; D might be TRBD1 (6 bases). The CDR3 reads CASSSRLAGAWGYTF. The CDR3 coding sequence is TGTGCCAGCAGTTCCCGCCTCGCGGGGGCTTGGGGCTACACCTTC.